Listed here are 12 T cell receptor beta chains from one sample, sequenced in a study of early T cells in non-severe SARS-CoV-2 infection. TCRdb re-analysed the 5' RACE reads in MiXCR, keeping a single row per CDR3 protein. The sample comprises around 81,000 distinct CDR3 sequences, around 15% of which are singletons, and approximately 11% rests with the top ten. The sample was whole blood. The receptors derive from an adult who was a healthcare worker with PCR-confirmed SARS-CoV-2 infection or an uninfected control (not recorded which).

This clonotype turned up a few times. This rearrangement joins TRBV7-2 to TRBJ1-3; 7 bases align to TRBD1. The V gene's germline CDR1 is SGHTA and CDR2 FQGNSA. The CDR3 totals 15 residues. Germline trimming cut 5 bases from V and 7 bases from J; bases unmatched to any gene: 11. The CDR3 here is CASSPGTARGNTIYF. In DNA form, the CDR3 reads TGTGCCAGCAGCCCTGGGACAGCCAGGGGGAACACCATATATTTT.

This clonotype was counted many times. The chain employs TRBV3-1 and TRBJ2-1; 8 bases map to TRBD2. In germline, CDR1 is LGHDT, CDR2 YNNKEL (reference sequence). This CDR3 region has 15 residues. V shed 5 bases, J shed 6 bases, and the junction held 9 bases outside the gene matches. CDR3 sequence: CASSAPSGGSNEQFF. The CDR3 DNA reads TGTGCCAGCAGCGCCCCCAGCGGGGGTTCCAATGAGCAGTTCTTC.

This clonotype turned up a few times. The CDR3 DNA is TGTGCCAGCAGTTTTTCCCTTACCCAAGAGACCCAGTACTTC. This codes for CASSFSLTQETQYF. The chain is built from TRBV12-3 or TRBV12-4 and TRBJ2-5, with D unresolved. The CDR3 contains 14 residues. V gave up 3 bases and J gave up 1 base, with 9 bases separating them.

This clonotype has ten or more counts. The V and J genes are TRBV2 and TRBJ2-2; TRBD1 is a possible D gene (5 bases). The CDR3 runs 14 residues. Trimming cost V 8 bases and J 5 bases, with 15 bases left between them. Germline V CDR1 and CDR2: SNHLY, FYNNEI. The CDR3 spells CASVGAFGTGELFF. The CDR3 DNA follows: TGTGCCAGCGTAGGGGCATTTGGAACCGGGGAGCTGTTTTTT. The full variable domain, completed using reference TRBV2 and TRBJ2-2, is EPEVTQTPSHQVTQMGQEVILRCVPISNHLYFYWYRQILGQKVEFLVSFYNNEISEKSEIFDDQFSVERPDGSNFTLKIRSTKLEDSAMYFCASVGAFGTGELFFGEGSRLTVL.

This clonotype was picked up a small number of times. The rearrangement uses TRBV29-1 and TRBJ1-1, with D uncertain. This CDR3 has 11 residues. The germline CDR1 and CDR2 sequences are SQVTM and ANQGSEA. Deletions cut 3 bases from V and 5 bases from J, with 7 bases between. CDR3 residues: CSVEEGTEAFF. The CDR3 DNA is TGCAGCGTTGAGGAGGGAACTGAAGCTTTCTTT.

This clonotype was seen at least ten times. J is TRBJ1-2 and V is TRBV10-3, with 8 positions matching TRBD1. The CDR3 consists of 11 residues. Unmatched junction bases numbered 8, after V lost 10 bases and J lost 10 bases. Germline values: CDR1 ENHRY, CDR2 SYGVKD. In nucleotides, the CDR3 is TGTGCCACCGGACAGGGCGATGACTACACCTTC. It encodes CATGQGDDYTF.

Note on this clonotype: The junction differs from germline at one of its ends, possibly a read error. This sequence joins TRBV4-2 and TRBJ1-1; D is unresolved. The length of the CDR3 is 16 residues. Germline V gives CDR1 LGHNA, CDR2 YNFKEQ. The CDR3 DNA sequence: TGTGCCAGCAGCCAACAACTGAGGTATATGAACACTGAAGCTTCCTTT. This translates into CASSQQLRYMNTEASF.

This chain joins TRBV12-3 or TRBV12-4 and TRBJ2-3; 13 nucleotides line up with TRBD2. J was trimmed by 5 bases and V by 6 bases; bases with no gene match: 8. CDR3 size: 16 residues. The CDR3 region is CASSLLAGGGQDTQYF. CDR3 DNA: TGTGCCAGCAGCCTACTAGCGGGGGGGGGACAAGATACGCAGTATTTT.

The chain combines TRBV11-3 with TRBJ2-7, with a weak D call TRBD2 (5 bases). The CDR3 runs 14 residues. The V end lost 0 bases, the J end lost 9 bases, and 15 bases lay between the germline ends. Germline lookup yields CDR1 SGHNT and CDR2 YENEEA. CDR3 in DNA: TGTGCCAGCAGCTTAGATCGCGCCAGCGGAGTGCAGTACTTC. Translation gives CASSLDRASGVQYF.

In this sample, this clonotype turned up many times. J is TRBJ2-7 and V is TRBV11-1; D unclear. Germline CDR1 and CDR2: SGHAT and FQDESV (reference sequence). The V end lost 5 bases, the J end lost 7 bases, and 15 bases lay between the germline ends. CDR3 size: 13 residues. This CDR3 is CASSPSGLREQYF. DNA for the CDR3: TGTGCCAGCAGCCCCTCAGGTTTGAGGGAGCAGTACTTC.

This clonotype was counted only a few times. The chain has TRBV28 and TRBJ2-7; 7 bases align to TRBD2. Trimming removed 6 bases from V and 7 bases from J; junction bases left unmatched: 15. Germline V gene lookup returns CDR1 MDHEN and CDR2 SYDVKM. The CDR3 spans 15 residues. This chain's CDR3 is CASSPTGGMMREQYF. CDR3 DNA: TGTGCCAGCAGCCCGACGGGAGGAATGATGAGGGAGCAGTACTTC.

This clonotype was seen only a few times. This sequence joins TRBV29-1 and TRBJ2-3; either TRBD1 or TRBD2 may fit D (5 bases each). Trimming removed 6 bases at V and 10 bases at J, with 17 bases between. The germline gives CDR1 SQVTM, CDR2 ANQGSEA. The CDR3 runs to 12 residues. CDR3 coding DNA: TGCAGCGTCGCCTACGGGGCTAATTCGCAGTATTTT. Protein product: CSVAYGANSQYF.